This passage covers 27 T cell receptor beta chains from one sample sequenced in a study of shared clonotypes between healthy human individuals (dated by TCRdb to 2020 to 2022). Library preparation employed the immunoSEQ multiplex PCR assay. In its TCRdb copy, this immuneACCESS table keeps in-frame sequences only and misses some clones. Where compared with another copy, unresolved V genes explain less than half of these, and the others have no known cause. The sample data list about 500,000 clones, and around 77% of these were observed just once. The ten largest clones capture 12% of the sample. Sequenced material: PBMCs. These receptors were taken from a woman in her forties in good health. Some clones in this sample may be carry-over from other donors' samples.

Comment on this clone: A far larger clone is only one base removed, so a read error is likely. The conserved phenylalanine or tryptophan normally closing the CDR3 is absent here, so this likely arose from a read error. The J gene is TRBJ1-2, the V gene TRBV27; 7 nucleotides agree with TRBD1. J was trimmed by 7 bases and V by 4 bases; bases with no gene match: 6. CDR3 length: 13 amino acids. Germline V CDR1 and CDR2: MNHEY, SMNVEV (reference sequence). The DNA of the CDR3 is TGTGCCAGCAGTTCTTACAGGGGACTTGGCTACACCCTC. This sequence encodes CASSSYRGLGYTL.

In this sample, this clone turned up a few times. This chain links TRBV2 with TRBJ1-1, with D uncertain. V lost 7 bases, J lost 5 bases, and 14 bases lay in between. This CDR3 spans 13 amino acids. Germline assignment: CDR1 SNHLY and CDR2 FYNNEI. The CDR3 sequence: CASNANAFTEAFF. CDR3 DNA sequence: TGTGCCAGCAACGCTAACGCCTTTACTGAAGCTTTCTTT.

With regard to this clone: A far larger clone is one nucleotide away, so this likely arose from a read error. The final CDR3 position lacks the conserved phenylalanine or tryptophan, pointing to a likely read error. The chain joins TRBV27 to TRBJ1-5; no clear D gene. Germline values: CDR1 MNHEY, CDR2 SMNVEV (reference sequence). Trimming shortened V by 3 bases and J by 3 bases, and 9 bases separated the two germline ends. CDR3 length: 14 residues. The CDR3 DNA reads as TGTGCCAGCAGTTTCGGTCATACCAATCAGCCCCAGCATCTT. Amino acids: CASSFGHTNQPQHL.

Notes on this clone: A single base separates this from a much larger clone, so it may be a read error. V and J are TRBV28 and TRBJ2-5; D might be TRBD2 (5 bases). The J call may be mistaken, given a closer DNA end match to TRBJ2-7. This CDR3 contains 12 residues. Germline loops: CDR1 MDHEN, CDR2 SYDVKM. The CDR3: CASGFLRDEQYF. CDR3 coding DNA: TGTGCCAGCGGTTTCTTGAGGGACGAGCAGTACTTC.

The gene calls are TRBV6-1 and TRBJ2-7, with D perhaps matching TRBD1 (5 bases). The CDR3 runs to 15 residues. CDR1 is MNHNS, CDR2 SASEGT, per germline. The V end lost 2 bases, the J end lost 3 bases, and 14 bases lay between the germline ends. The CDR3 DNA sequence: TGTGCCAGCAGTGAACAGGCAGGGTTCTTCTACGAGCAGTACTTC. Amino acids: CASSEQAGFFYEQYF.

This clone was observed many times. The rearrangement joins TRBV5-1 to TRBJ2-5; tentative D call: TRBD2 (6 bases). The J call may be in error: the DNA end matches TRBJ2-7 better. CDR3 length: 13 amino acids. Germline lookup yields CDR1 SGHRS and CDR2 YFSETQ. The CDR3, as DNA: TGCGCCAGCATGCTGCGGGGTGGCTACGAGCAGTACTTC. This translates into CASMLRGGYEQYF.

V usage is TRBV30 and J usage is TRBJ2-1; the D is unclear. The CDR3 runs to 13 residues. Germline V gives CDR1 GTSNPN, CDR2 SVGIG (reference sequence). The V and J ends lost 2 bases and 9 bases respectively, with 14 bases between them. The CDR3 sequence: CAWSPKARIEQFF. CDR3 nucleotides: TGTGCCTGGAGTCCAAAGGCACGAATTGAGCAGTTCTTC.

This clone came up many times. The chain employs TRBV5-1 and TRBJ2-1, with D hard to call. The CDR3 is made up of 14 amino acids. From germline, CDR1 is SGHRS and CDR2 YFSETQ. Between the trimmed V and J ends, which lost 4 bases and 5 bases, there was a span of 13 bases. As DNA, the CDR3 is TGCGCCAGCAGCGTATTAGCAGGTGACAATGAGCAGTTCTTC. It is translated as CASSVLAGDNEQFF.

The V gene is TRBV30, the J gene TRBJ1-5; D ambiguous. The CDR3 is made up of 14 amino acids. CDR1 is GTSNPN and CDR2 is SVGIG in the germline V gene (reference sequence). V dropped 3 bases and J dropped 0 bases, with 9 bases sitting between them. This CDR3 is CAWSHANSNQPQHF. The CDR3 nucleotides are TGTGCCTGGAGCCACGCTAATAGCAATCAGCCCCAGCATTTT.

The chain combines TRBV9 with TRBJ2-1; TRBD2 aligns across 9 bases. The CDR3 sequence is 19 residues long. Germline lookup yields CDR1 SGDLS and CDR2 YYNGEE. Germline trimming cut 0 bases from V and 5 bases from J; bases unmatched to any gene: 15. The CDR3 DNA is TGTGCCAGCAGCGTAGAACCCCGGAGCGGGAGGATTGACGACAATGAGCAGTTCTTC. Amino acid sequence: CASSVEPRSGRIDDNEQFF.

There are many counts of this clone. Other DNA sequences of this sample code for an identical CDR3. The chain combines TRBV30 with TRBJ2-5; TRBD2 agrees at 9 bases. The DNA matches TRBJ2-7 better at its end, which makes the J call doubtful. Germline lookup yields CDR1 GTSNPN and CDR2 SVGIG (reference sequence). The CDR3 loop spans 15 amino acids. CDR3 in amino acids: CAWSVRREGFYEQYF. In DNA, the CDR3 is TGTGCCTGGAGTGTACGGCGGGAGGGCTTCTACGAGCAGTACTTC.

V and J are TRBV2 and TRBJ1-2; no reliable D call. CDR1 and CDR2 from the germline V gene are SNHLY and FYNNEI. The CDR3 extends over 11 amino acids. V was cut by 4 bases and J by 4 bases, with 4 bases left in between. In nucleotides, the CDR3 is TGTGCCAGCAGTGCGATCTATGGCTACACCTTC. Translated, it gives CASSAIYGYTF.

V and J are TRBV27 and TRBJ2-7; D is unclear. Trimming left V 2 bases short and J 2 bases short, with 19 bases between. Per germline, CDR1 MNHEY and CDR2 SMNVEV (reference sequence). The CDR3 is 17 amino acids. The CDR3: CASSLGRLRGPPYEQYF. DNA of the CDR3: TGTGCCAGCAGTTTAGGCAGGTTGAGAGGACCCCCCTACGAGCAGTACTTC.

The chain recombines TRBV7-9 with TRBJ1-2; D is unresolved. The CDR3 covers 13 residues. Germline CDR1 and CDR2: SEHNR and FQNEAQ (reference sequence). With 3 bases removed from V and 2 bases from J, the gap between germline ends came to 7 bases. The DNA for the CDR3 is TGTGCCAGCAGCTTTGGCAGCAACTATGGCTACACCTTC. It translates to CASSFGSNYGYTF. The whole variable domain, remainder taken from reference TRBV7-9 and TRBJ1-2, is DTGVSQNPRHKITKRGQNVTFRCDPISEHNRLYWYRQTLGQGPEFLTYFQNEAQLEKSRLLSDRFSAERPKGSFSTLEIQRTEQGDSAMYLCASSFGSNYGYTFGSGTRLTVV.

The V and J genes are TRBV6-1 and TRBJ2-3; D perhaps matches TRBD1 (6 bases). Germline values: CDR1 MNHNS, CDR2 SASEGT. Deletions cut 3 bases from V and 8 bases from J, with 18 bases between. CDR3 length: 15 amino acids. The CDR3 reads CASSEGIPRGSTQYF. CDR3 nucleotides: TGTGCCAGCAGTGAGGGGATCCCTAGGGGGAGTACGCAGTATTTT.

The genes are TRBV12-5 and TRBJ2-5, with 10 bases fitting TRBD2. Germline-derived CDR1 and CDR2 are LGHNT and FRNRAP. The CDR3 is made up of 15 amino acids. V lost 5 bases to trimming and J lost 1 base; unmatched junction nucleotides: 4. This chain's CDR3 is CASGQGLAAQETQYF. The CDR3 region has the DNA TGTGCTAGTGGTCAAGGACTAGCGGCCCAAGAGACCCAGTACTTC.

This chain connects TRBV16 to TRBJ2-1; D not resolved. The CDR3 contains 14 residues. CDR1 KGHSY and CDR2 FQNENV come from the germline V gene. Trimming removed 2 bases from V and 7 bases from J, with 12 bases in between. The CDR3 reads CASSQRTSTNEQFF. CDR3 DNA sequence: TGTGCCAGCAGCCAACGGACGTCGACGAATGAGCAGTTCTTC.

In this sample, this clone turned up many times. V gene TRBV19 combines with J gene TRBJ2-5, with D possibly TRBD1 on 5 matching bases. The end of the DNA is better explained by TRBJ2-7, so the J call may be wrong. Germline assignment: CDR1 LNHDA and CDR2 SQIVND (reference sequence). This CDR3 region has 15 residues. The CDR3 DNA follows: TGTGCCAGTAGTACCCGACAGACCAACTCCTACGAGCAGTACTTC. It codes for CASSTRQTNSYEQYF.

This clone was counted many times. This rearrangement joins TRBV29-1 to TRBJ2-1; 7 bases agree with TRBD2. The CDR3 length is 14 residues. V shed 4 bases and J 7 bases; nucleotides not matched to a gene: 10. The V gene's germline CDR1 is SQVTM and CDR2 ANQGSEA. The CDR3, as DNA: TGCAGCGTTGTTAGGGGCGCGGGAGCGAATGAGCAGTTCTTC. Encoded protein: CSVVRGAGANEQFF.

This clone has only a few counts. This could be a read error, since a much larger clone is one nucleotide away. Other DNA variants within this sample encode the same CDR3. The V and J genes are TRBV5-4 and TRBJ1-2; D ambiguous. Trimming cost V 0 bases and J 0 bases, with 3 bases left between them. This CDR3 is built from 13 residues. Germline V lookup: CDR1 SGHNT, CDR2 YYREEE (reference sequence). CDR3 nucleotide sequence: TGTGCCAGCAGCTTGGATACTAACTATGGCTACACCTTC. This encodes CASSLDTNYGYTF.

CDR3 loop: CASSPTGGGYRGAQETQYF. The CDR3 nucleotides are TGTGCCAGCAGCCCCACTGGCGGCGGCTACCGAGGGGCCCAAGAGACCCAGTACTTC. J is TRBJ2-5 and V is TRBV7-2; D tentatively fits TRBD1 or TRBD2 (5 bases each). From germline, CDR1 is SGHTA and CDR2 FQGNSA. The ends were cut back, 5 bases at V and 1 base at J, with 26 bases in the middle. The CDR3 has 19 residues.

This clone was recorded only once. This chain joins TRBV12-5 and TRBJ2-5, with D uncertain. This CDR3 region has 14 residues. Germline values: CDR1 LGHNT, CDR2 FRNRAP. Trimming removed 1 base from V and 1 base from J, with 7 bases in between. CDR3: CASGLGSSQETQYF. The CDR3 region has the DNA TGTGCTAGTGGTTTGGGATCCTCCCAAGAGACCCAGTACTTC.

The V gene is TRBV7-2, the J gene TRBJ2-1; TRBD2 agrees at 11 bases. CDR3 length: 16 residues. The V segment lost 3 bases and the J segment 10 bases; nucleotides outside the gene matches: 11. Germline V gene lookup returns CDR1 SGHTA and CDR2 FQGNSA. Here the CDR3 DNA reads TGTGCCAGCAGCTTTCGGCGAACTAGCGGGAGCCGGGAGCAGTTCTTC. Protein product: CASSFRRTSGSREQFF. Variable domain in full (rest from reference TRBV7-2 and TRBJ2-1): GAGVSQSPSNKVTEKGKDVELRCDPISGHTALYWYRQSLGQGLEFLIYFQGNSAPDKSGLPSDRFSAERTGGSVSTLTIQRTQQEDSAVYLCASSFRRTSGSREQFFGPGTRLTVL.

This clone was picked up one time. The chain joins TRBV28 to TRBJ1-2; D is unresolved. The germline V gene encodes CDR1 MDHEN and CDR2 SYDVKM. The CDR3 runs to 13 residues. Trimming stripped 6 bases from V and 1 base from J, with 9 bases between. The CDR3 here is CASRRGFNYGYTF. DNA of the CDR3: TGTGCCAGCAGACGGGGTTTTAACTATGGCTACACCTTC.

The genes are TRBV7-2 and TRBJ2-7; 8 nucleotides align to TRBD2. Losses at the gene ends were 2 bases for V and 6 bases for J; bases not matched to a gene: 9. The germline V gene encodes CDR1 SGHTA and CDR2 FQGNSA. The CDR3 totals 15 residues. The CDR3 is CASSLRTGRVSEQYF. CDR3 sequence (DNA): TGTGCCAGCAGCTTAAGGACCGGGAGGGTGAGCGAGCAGTACTTC. The full variable domain, in which reference TRBV7-2 and TRBJ2-7 provide the parts outside the CDR3, is GAGVSQSPSNKVTEKGKDVELRCDPISGHTALYWYRQSLGQGLEFLIYFQGNSAPDKSGLPSDRFSAERTGGSVSTLTIQRTQQEDSAVYLCASSLRTGRVSEQYFGPGTRLTVT.

Of note for this clone: This CDR3 is also generated by other DNA sequences in the sample. The chain is built from TRBV19 and TRBJ2-6; D call uncertain. Trimming took 3 bases from V and 4 from J, leaving 7 bases between them. CDR3 size: 14 residues. Looked up from germline, CDR1 is LNHDA and CDR2 is SQIVND (reference sequence). The DNA for the CDR3 is TGTGCCAGTAGTATCGGGTCCGGGGCCAACGTCCTGACTTTC. Residues: CASSIGSGANVLTF. Together with reference TRBV19 and TRBJ2-6, the CDR3 gives the full variable domain: DGGITQSPKYLFRKEGQNVTLSCEQNLNHDAMYWYRQDPGQGLRLIYYSQIVNDFQKGDIAEGYSVSREKKESFPLTVTSAQKNPTAFYLCASSIGSGANVLTFGAGSRLTVL.

The rearrangement links TRBV7-6 to TRBJ2-1, with 8 positions matching TRBD2. V was clipped by 2 bases and J by 5 bases; unmatched bases: 11. The V gene's germline CDR1 is SGHVS and CDR2 FNYEAQ. The CDR3 runs to 17 residues. The CDR3 region has the DNA TGTGCCAGCAGCTTAAGGAGCGGGAGTCTTACGGACAATGAGCAGTTCTTC. Its protein product is CASSLRSGSLTDNEQFF.